These 27 T cell receptor beta chains were sequenced from one sample in a study of cytomegalovirus exposure and HLA in healthy donors. The primer mix had 60 Vbeta and 13 Jbeta primers. Profiling relied on immunoSEQ multiplex PCR, and the TCRdb table lists in-frame clones only, not all of them. The table lists 120,000 or so clones, around 80% of them singletons. Sequenced: PBMCs. These receptors were collected from a man younger than 40 in good health and CMV-seropositive.

A few counts support this clone. This chain joins TRBV5-1 and TRBJ2-1; 7 bases agree with TRBD1. This CDR3 contains 16 residues. Germline trimming cut 3 bases from V and 2 bases from J; bases unmatched to any gene: 8. Per germline, CDR1 SGHRS and CDR2 YFSETQ. The CDR3 nucleotides read TGCGCCAGCAGCTCGCAAGACAGGGAGCCCTACAATGAGCAGTTCTTC. Translated, it gives CASSSQDREPYNEQFF. Filled out from reference TRBV5-1 and TRBJ2-1, the complete variable domain reads KAGVTQTPRYLIKTRGQQVTLSCSPISGHRSVSWYQQTPGQGLQFLFEYFSETQRNKGNFPGRFSGRQFSNSRSEMNVSTLELGDSALYLCASSSQDREPYNEQFFGPGTRLTVL.

The genes are TRBV5-4 and TRBJ2-1; no reliable D call. This CDR3 has 16 residues. Per germline, CDR1 SGHNT and CDR2 YYREEE (reference sequence). Deletions cut 0 bases from V and 0 bases from J, with 10 bases between. The CDR3 bases are TGTGCCAGCAGCTTGGCTCCAGAGGTCTCCTACAATGAGCAGTTCTTC. Translating it yields CASSLAPEVSYNEQFF.

The chain has TRBV6-5 and TRBJ1-2; D call uncertain. Trimming removed 0 bases at V and 3 bases at J, with 14 bases between. The CDR3 length is 16 residues. Germline V CDR1 and CDR2: MNHEY, SVGAGI. The CDR3 region has the DNA TGTGCCAGCAGTTACTCAGCAGGCAGACCCTACTATGGCTACACCTTC. This translates into CASSYSAGRPYYGYTF.

The chain carries TRBV29-1 and TRBJ2-7, with 10 bases identical to TRBD2. The germline V gene has CDR1 SQVTM and CDR2 ANQGSEA. CDR3 size: 14 residues. J gave up 0 bases and V 5 bases, and 4 bases lay outside the gene matches. For the CDR3, the DNA is TGCAGCGTTCATACTAGCGGGGTCTCCTACGAGCAGTACTTC. It translates to CSVHTSGVSYEQYF.

The V gene is TRBV28, the J gene TRBJ1-1; D ambiguous. The germline V gene has CDR1 MDHEN and CDR2 SYDVKM. The germline V and J ends were trimmed by 2 bases and 0 bases, with 22 bases remaining between them. This CDR3 has 19 residues. CDR3 region: CASSLKWFGQIPMNTEAFF. The CDR3 DNA sequence: TGTGCCAGCAGTTTAAAATGGTTTGGCCAGATACCCATGAACACTGAAGCTTTCTTT. Using reference TRBV28 and TRBJ1-1 for the parts outside the CDR3, the full variable domain is DVKVTQSSRYLVKRTGEKVFLECVQDMDHENMFWYRQDPGLGLRLIYFSYDVKMKEKGDIPEGYSVSREKKERFSLILESASTNQTSMYLCASSLKWFGQIPMNTEAFFGQGTRLTVV.

The gene calls are TRBV30 and TRBJ2-6, with TRBD2 matching over 8 bases. V lost 7 bases to trimming and J lost 0 bases; unmatched junction nucleotides: 5. The CDR3 is 15 residues long. Looked up from germline, CDR1 is GTSNPN and CDR2 is SVGIG (reference sequence). The CDR3 protein is CASGGDLSGANVLTF. In DNA, the CDR3 is TGTGCCTCCGGGGGGGACCTCTCTGGGGCCAACGTCCTGACTTTC.

The chain combines TRBV2 with TRBJ1-1, with D unclear. The CDR3 is made up of 15 amino acids. CDR1 and CDR2 (germline): SNHLY, FYNNEI. V lost 7 bases to trimming and J lost 0 bases, with 15 bases between them. This CDR3 is CASTPVAAVNTEAFF. CDR3 DNA sequence: TGTGCCAGCACTCCAGTCGCGGCCGTGAACACTGAAGCTTTCTTT.

This clone turned up a few times. This rearrangement joins TRBV9 to TRBJ1-2, with 9 positions matching TRBD1. The CDR3 contains 16 residues. Germline assignment: CDR1 SGDLS and CDR2 YYNGEE. J was trimmed by 7 bases and V by 0 bases; bases with no gene match: 10. The CDR3 nucleotides read TGTGCCAGCAGCGTAGGCCTCTACGGGACAGGGACTGGCTACACCTTC. Translation gives CASSVGLYGTGTGYTF.

This clone was found a few times. The chain is built from TRBV5-1 and TRBJ2-7, with 9 bases fitting TRBD2. Germline assignment: CDR1 SGHRS and CDR2 YFSETQ. The CDR3 has 17 amino acids. V was clipped by 3 bases and J by 0 bases; unmatched bases: 10. CDR3 sequence reads: CASSSLAVAGVSYEQYF. The CDR3 DNA sequence: TGCGCCAGCAGCTCCTTAGCTGTAGCGGGAGTCTCCTACGAGCAGTACTTC. The whole variable domain, remainder taken from reference TRBV5-1 and TRBJ2-7, is KAGVTQTPRYLIKTRGQQVTLSCSPISGHRSVSWYQQTPGQGLQFLFEYFSETQRNKGNFPGRFSGRQFSNSRSEMNVSTLELGDSALYLCASSSLAVAGVSYEQYFGPGTRLTVT.

This clone showed up just once. V and J are TRBV5-1 and TRBJ2-3; 13 nucleotides align to TRBD2. Germline-derived CDR1 and CDR2 are SGHRS and YFSETQ. V shed 7 bases and J 1 base; nucleotides not matched to a gene: 9. The CDR3 is 17 residues long. The CDR3 sequence: CASGPGLAGYGTDTQYF. The CDR3, as DNA: TGCGCCAGCGGACCGGGACTAGCGGGATACGGCACAGATACGCAGTATTTT. Together with reference TRBV5-1 and TRBJ2-3, the CDR3 gives the full variable domain: KAGVTQTPRYLIKTRGQQVTLSCSPISGHRSVSWYQQTPGQGLQFLFEYFSETQRNKGNFPGRFSGRQFSNSRSEMNVSTLELGDSALYLCASGPGLAGYGTDTQYFGPGTRLTVL.

The chain carries TRBV7-9 and TRBJ2-1, with D possibly TRBD2 on 6 matching bases. V was cut by 3 bases and J by 8 bases, with 14 bases left in between. Per germline, CDR1 SEHNR and CDR2 FQNEAQ (reference sequence). This CDR3 has 14 residues. Here the CDR3 reads CASSLGGWVDEQFF. Written as DNA, the CDR3 is TGTGCCAGCAGCTTGGGGGGATGGGTGGATGAGCAGTTCTTC.

The chain has TRBV27 and TRBJ2-2; D perhaps matches TRBD2 (5 bases). The V end lost 7 bases, the J end lost 0 bases, and 9 bases lay between the germline ends. Germline CDR1 MNHEY, CDR2 SMNVEV (reference sequence). The CDR3 runs to 14 residues. CDR3 nucleotides: TGTGCCAGCATTTCTAGCCCGAACACCGGGGAGCTGTTTTTT. It translates to CASISSPNTGELFF.

The V call is TRBV5-1, the J call TRBJ2-5, with 10 bases lining up with TRBD1. The germline CDR1 and CDR2 sequences are SGHRS and YFSETQ. CDR3 length: 14 residues. V was pared by 4 bases and J by 4 bases, with 4 bases of the junction left unmatched. The DNA for the CDR3 is TGCGCCAGCAGCAGGGGGACAGGGGTAGAGACCCAGTACTTC. This sequence encodes CASSRGTGVETQYF. The whole variable domain, remainder taken from reference TRBV5-1 and TRBJ2-5, is KAGVTQTPRYLIKTRGQQVTLSCSPISGHRSVSWYQQTPGQGLQFLFEYFSETQRNKGNFPGRFSGRQFSNSRSEMNVSTLELGDSALYLCASSRGTGVETQYFGPGTRLLVL.

The CDR3 reads CAWSKQVVAGELFF. Here the CDR3 DNA reads TGTGCCTGGAGTAAACAGGTAGTTGCCGGGGAGCTGTTTTTT. The rearrangement joins TRBV30 to TRBJ2-2, with a tentative D call TRBD1 (5 bases). The V end lost 2 bases, the J end lost 6 bases, and 13 bases lay between the germline ends. This CDR3 is 14 amino acids long. In germline, CDR1 is GTSNPN, CDR2 SVGIG (reference sequence). Supplemented by reference TRBV30 and TRBJ2-2, the full variable domain reads SQTIHQWPATLVQPVGSPLSLECTVEGTSNPNLYWYRQAAGRGLQLLFYSVGIGQISSEVPQNLSASRPQDRQFILSSKKLLLSDSGFYLCAWSKQVVAGELFFGEGSRLTVL.

The CDR3 DNA follows: TGTGCCAGCAGCCCTTGGTTGCGGGACTCCGGGGATGAGCAGTTCTTC. Translation: CASSPWLRDSGDEQFF. The chain carries TRBV7-9 and TRBJ2-1; the D gene is possibly TRBD2 (6 bases). CDR3 length equals 16 residues. V lost 5 bases and J 8 bases, leaving 22 bases between the germline ends. Looked up from germline, CDR1 is SEHNR and CDR2 is FQNEAQ (reference sequence). Full variable domain (rest looked up from reference TRBV7-9 and TRBJ2-1): DTGVSQNPRHKITKRGQNVTFRCDPISEHNRLYWYRQTLGQGPEFLTYFQNEAQLEKSRLLSDRFSAERPKGSFSTLEIQRTEQGDSAMYLCASSPWLRDSGDEQFFGPGTRLTVL.

V gene TRBV4-2 combines with J gene TRBJ2-5; 10 bases match TRBD2. CDR3 length equals 17 residues. Looked up from germline, CDR1 is LGHNA and CDR2 is YNFKEQ. The V gene end was trimmed by 1 base and the J gene end by 0 bases; junction bases not matched to a gene: 5. Written as DNA, the CDR3 is TGTGCCAGCAGCCAAGGACTAGCGGGTTCGTACCAAGAGACCCAGTACTTC. It encodes CASSQGLAGSYQETQYF.

The V call is TRBV28, the J call TRBJ1-1; D is possibly TRBD1 (6 bases). The germline V gene has CDR1 MDHEN and CDR2 SYDVKM. The CDR3 is made up of 13 amino acids. V was trimmed by 5 bases and J by 11 bases, leaving 18 bases between them. In DNA form, the CDR3 reads TGTGCCAGCAGTAAACAGGGAGCCTTGAGTGCTTTCTTT. It yields the protein CASSKQGALSAFF. Looking up the rest from reference TRBV28 and TRBJ1-1 gives the full variable domain: DVKVTQSSRYLVKRTGEKVFLECVQDMDHENMFWYRQDPGLGLRLIYFSYDVKMKEKGDIPEGYSVSREKKERFSLILESASTNQTSMYLCASSKQGALSAFFGQGTRLTVV.

This clone showed up just a few times. V is TRBV30 and J is TRBJ1-3; the D gene is possibly TRBD1 (5 bases). From germline, CDR1 is GTSNPN and CDR2 SVGIG (reference sequence). V dropped 3 bases and J dropped 2 bases, with 11 bases sitting between them. CDR3 length: 14 amino acids. CDR3 sequence (DNA): TGTGCCTGGAGATCCGGCAGGGCTGGAAACACCATATATTTT. Amino acids: CAWRSGRAGNTIYF.

The chain links TRBV27 to TRBJ1-3; TRBD1 matches 9 bases. V was pared by 6 bases and J by 5 bases, with 11 bases of the junction left unmatched. The CDR3 loop spans 16 amino acids. The germline V gene has CDR1 MNHEY and CDR2 SMNVEV (reference sequence). The CDR3 here is CASRATGGANRNTIYF. The CDR3 region has the DNA TGTGCCAGCAGGGCCACAGGGGGCGCGAATCGAAACACCATATATTTT.

This clone was seen more than once but under ten times. The chain employs TRBV11-2 and TRBJ2-7, with TRBD2 matching over 8 bases. CDR1 and CDR2 from the germline V gene are SGHAT and FQNNGV. The CDR3 is 15 amino acids. V lost 6 bases, J lost 2 bases, and 9 bases stayed unmatched. The CDR3, as DNA: TGTGCCAGCAGAACTGGACTAGCTTCCCCCTACGAGCAGTACTTC. It is translated as CASRTGLASPYEQYF.

The chain links TRBV7-3 to TRBJ1-2, with a tentative D call TRBD1 (5 bases). Trimming left V 5 bases short and J 3 bases short, with 16 bases between. There are 15 residues in the CDR3. The germline V gene has CDR1 SGHTA and CDR2 FQGTGA. CDR3 DNA sequence: TGTGCCAGCAGCCTGATAGCGGGGCCCGACTATGGCTACACCTTC. It yields the protein CASSLIAGPDYGYTF.

The table lists this clone with a count of one. CDR3: CASSLSGSHADTQYF. The CDR3 nucleotides read TGTGCCAGCAGCTTATCCGGGAGCCACGCAGATACGCAGTATTTT. This chain connects TRBV7-2 to TRBJ2-3, with D perhaps matching TRBD2 (6 bases). The germline CDR1 and CDR2 sequences are SGHTA and FQGNSA. V lost 2 bases, J lost 4 bases, and 13 bases lay in between. This CDR3 region has 15 residues.

The chain has TRBV7-3 and TRBJ2-3; 7 positions match TRBD2. The CDR3 is 16 residues long. Per germline, CDR1 SGHTA and CDR2 FQGTGA. V dropped 5 bases and J dropped 1; count of bases not matched to a gene: 9. This CDR3 is CASSPLKAGGTDTQYF. As DNA, the CDR3 is TGTGCCAGCAGCCCCTTGAAGGCGGGGGGCACAGATACGCAGTATTTT.

The chain uses TRBV18 and TRBJ1-2, with D unresolved. V lost 1 base to trimming and J lost 4 bases, with 13 bases between them. Germline assignment: CDR1 KGHSH and CDR2 LQKENI. CDR3 size: 15 residues. CDR3 in amino acids: CASSPRGRITYGYTF. The CDR3 DNA follows: TGTGCCAGCTCACCACGCGGCAGAATTACCTATGGCTACACCTTC.

The J gene is TRBJ2-1, the V gene TRBV6-6, with 13 bases lining up with TRBD2. The germline V gene has CDR1 MNHNY and CDR2 SVGAGI (reference sequence). V dropped 7 bases and J dropped 10; count of bases not matched to a gene: 7. The CDR3 has 14 residues. The CDR3 DNA sequence: TGTGCCAGCAAGGGACTAGCGGGGAGTGAAGAGCAGTTCTTC. Translation: CASKGLAGSEEQFF.

The rearrangement links TRBV10-3 to TRBJ2-7; possible D gene TRBD2, 6 bases. Trimming took 2 bases from V and 3 from J, leaving 20 bases between them. From germline, CDR1 is ENHRY and CDR2 SYGVKD. The CDR3 contains 17 residues. Here the CDR3 DNA reads TGTGCCATCAGTGAGCCCTTAGGGCGGGGCCCAAGCTACGAGCAGTACTTC. Amino acids: CAISEPLGRGPSYEQYF.

This clone was recorded only once. V and J are TRBV28 and TRBJ2-5; D call uncertain. Germline-derived CDR1 and CDR2 are MDHEN and SYDVKM. Trimming cost V 2 bases and J 9 bases, with 7 bases left between them. The CDR3 runs to 11 residues. The CDR3 sequence: CASSLTEAQYF. DNA for the CDR3: TGTGCCAGCAGTTTAACCGAGGCCCAGTACTTC.